This section outlines one TCR beta chain sequence together with its context. Its antigen is not known. The junction and the germline gene differ at one end; a read error may be behind it. Germline V CDR1 and CDR2: SGHAT, FQNNGV. The CDR3 contains 18 residues. These data come from a study of Graves' ophthalmopathy and Graves' hyperthyroidism. Turning to the study itself: Peripheral blood samples were taken at initial diagnosis, before any treatment.

Excluded were patients with other autoimmune diseases, uncontrolled infections, pregnancy or lactation. The PBMCs were taken from under 12 ml of fresh peripheral blood. Study-wide results and limits: Discrimination between ophthalmopathy and stable hyperthyroidism by a 13-signature model showed more than 85% sensitivity and over 70% specificity.

Amplifying from RNA transcripts, the study obtained TCR beta CDR3 regions. RT-PCR in the first round used HTBI primers; a second-round multiplex PCR followed. TCRdb redid the calling of the multiplex PCR reads with MiXCR, one entry per CDR3 protein. The repertoire holds 660,000 or so distinct CDR3 sequences, with about 40% as singletons. Sequencing was done on a sample of peripheral blood. The chain uses TRBV11-2 and TRBJ1-6; D uncertain. The clonotype originates from an adult man with Graves' ophthalmopathy. The CDR3 region is CASSQERVVGRQNSPLHF. The CDR3 region has the DNA TGCGCCAGCAGCCAAGAAAGAGTGGTGGGTCGCCAGAATTCACCCCTCCACTTT.